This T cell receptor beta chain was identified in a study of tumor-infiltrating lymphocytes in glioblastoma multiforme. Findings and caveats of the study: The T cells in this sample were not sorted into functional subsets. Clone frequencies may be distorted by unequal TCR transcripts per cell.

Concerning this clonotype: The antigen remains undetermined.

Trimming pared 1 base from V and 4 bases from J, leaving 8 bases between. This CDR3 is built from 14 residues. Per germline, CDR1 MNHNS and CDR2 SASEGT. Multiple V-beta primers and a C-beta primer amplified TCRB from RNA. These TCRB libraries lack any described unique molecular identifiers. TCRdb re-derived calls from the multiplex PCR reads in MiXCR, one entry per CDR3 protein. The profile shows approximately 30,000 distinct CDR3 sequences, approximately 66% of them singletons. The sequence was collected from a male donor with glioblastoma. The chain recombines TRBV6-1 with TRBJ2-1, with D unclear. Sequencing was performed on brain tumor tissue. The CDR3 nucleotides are TGTGCCAGCAGTGAAGAAGTAGCATACAATGAGCAGTTCTTC. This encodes CASSEEVAYNEQFF.